These 2 T cell receptor beta chains were all obtained from the same sample, sequenced in a study of blood T cell repertoires in COVID-19. The table came from immunoSEQ multiplex PCR; TCRdb's copy has only in-frame clones and leaves some out. Among fewer than 150,000 clones, 84% were seen once, and the ten largest hold approximately 9%. Source material: peripheral blood. The receptors shown here come from a woman of 80 years or more in a cohort sampled during active or convalescent COVID-19.

This clone was counted once. The genes are TRBV7-2 and TRBJ1-1; a possible D gene is TRBD1 (6 bases). Trimming removed 5 bases from V and 3 bases from J, with 13 bases in between. The CDR3 runs to 14 residues. CDR1 is SGHTA, CDR2 FQGNSA, per germline. As DNA, the CDR3 is TGTGCCAGCAGCAATGGCCAGGGGCACACTGAAGCTTTCTTT. Protein sequence: CASSNGQGHTEAFF.

The chain joins TRBV4-3 to TRBJ2-6; D might be TRBD1 (6 bases). CDR1 and CDR2 (germline): LGHNA, YSLEER. V was pared by 0 bases and J by 0 bases, with 15 bases between. The length of the CDR3 is 19 residues. CDR3 in DNA: TGCGCCAGCAGCCAAGATTTTGCAGGGGTGTACTCTGGGGCCAACGTCCTGACTTTC. Translating gives CASSQDFAGVYSGANVLTF.